The rows below give T cell receptor beta chains drawn from one sample of a study of shared T cell receptors in the human thymus. Profiling relied on immunoSEQ multiplex PCR, and the TCRdb table lists in-frame clones only, not all of them. The top ten hold over 0.008% of the sample, which has 700,000 to 750,000 clones, 70% to 90% seen once. The sample was also linked to a second study, of human thymus T cells.

Sequencing was done on a sample of thymocytes. The receptors were sampled from a girl less than two years old with a congenital heart defect. Each CDR3 is given without its conserved first and last residue. The order of the fields is CDR3 protein, V gene, J gene.

ASSLIGTGGGQGIGQPQH,TRBV7-8,TRBJ1-5
ASSKGVQETQY,TRBV11-3,TRBJ2-5
ASSPVWRKQNTEAF,TRBV18,TRBJ1-1
ASSVTGTDLSGNTIY,TRBV6-1,TRBJ1-3
ASSQPSGVLRDSPLH,TRBV5-5,TRBJ1-6
SVSSGYNEQF,TRBV29-1,TRBJ2-1
ASSRSCSYNEQF,TRBV28,TRBJ2-1
ASTSRQASNTEAF,TRBV28,TRBJ1-1
ASSISSASGVTQY,TRBV5-1,TRBJ2-5
ASSPDGQRINTEAF,TRBV28,TRBJ1-1
ASREGEQGADEAF,TRBV27,TRBJ1-1
ASSEGGGYGYT,TRBV6-1,TRBJ1-2
ASSLLGIGGGNYGYT,TRBV5-6,TRBJ1-2
ASTKRGDRGYEQY,TRBV7-9,TRBJ2-7
ASAGQKRTLGIGEQY,TRBV30,TRBJ2-7